This paragraph reports one T cell receptor beta chain. Its antigen is not known. The source of the sample is a study of T cell repertoires in cytomegalovirus infection. Looking at the study overall: CMV infection plus the matching HLA type was flagged by public TCR beta signatures.

The length of the CDR3 is 14 residues. Germline values: CDR1 MNHEY, CDR2 SMNVEV (reference sequence). The V gene lost 6 bases and the J gene lost 6 bases, with 12 bases spanning the gap. TCRdb reprocessed the reads with MiXCR, giving one entry per CDR3 protein. The sample has roughly 310,000 distinct CDR3 sequences, around 29% seen once. Findings of the study overall: The ex vivo response was dominated by HLA-C-restricted CMV-specific TCR beta clonotypes.

This sample comprised cultured PBMCs, obtained from culture after CMV antigen stimulation. This TCR was recovered from a human donor in good health (CMV status not recorded). Some clones in this sample may be carry-over from other donors' samples. The chain couples TRBV27 to TRBJ1-6; D is ambiguous. The CDR3 protein is CASRLDPTNSPLHF. The DNA of the CDR3 is TGTGCCAGCAGGTTAGACCCAACTAATTCACCCCTCCACTTT.